One sample yielded the 17 T cell receptor beta chains listed below, sequenced in a study of metastatic and nonmetastatic thyroid tumors. TCRdb re-called the PCR reads via MiXCR. The sample records tens of thousands of clones, about a third being singletons. Thyroid surgery was preceded by no treatment in any patient. Sequenced sample: tumor tissue. Receptor source: a female donor with papillary thyroid cancer or a benign thyroid nodule (not recorded which). Some clones in this sample may be carry-over from other donors' samples.

The chain carries TRBV6-1 and TRBJ2-7, with 9 bases identical to TRBD1. The J segment lost 1 base and the V segment lost 6 bases, leaving 7 bases of the junction unmatched. The CDR3 length is 15 residues. Germline loops: CDR1 MNHNS, CDR2 SASEGT. The CDR3 nucleotides are TGTGCCAGCAGAGCCCCGGGACAGGGTTCCTACGAGCAGTACTTC. This gives the protein CASRAPGQGSYEQYF.

This clone was detected many times. This chain connects TRBV6-5 to TRBJ1-1, with a weak D call TRBD1 (6 bases). The CDR3 is 13 amino acids. The V and J ends lost 2 bases and 4 bases respectively, with 8 bases between them. Germline assignment: CDR1 MNHEY and CDR2 SVGAGI. The CDR3 coding sequence is TGTGCCAGCAGTTACCAGGGGAGCACTGAAGCTTTCTTT. Translating gives CASSYQGSTEAFF.

The chain uses TRBV11-2 and TRBJ2-7; 7 bases fit TRBD2. CDR1 is SGHAT, CDR2 FQNNGV, per germline. V dropped 1 base and J dropped 0; count of bases not matched to a gene: 6. The CDR3 has 16 amino acids. CDR3 loop: CASSLGRDYHSYEQYF. The CDR3 DNA is TGTGCCAGCAGCTTAGGACGGGACTACCACTCCTACGAGCAGTACTTC.

This clone was picked up a small number of times. The chain recombines TRBV6-5 with TRBJ1-2; D unresolved. In germline, CDR1 is MNHEY, CDR2 SVGAGI. The CDR3 has 15 amino acids. Trimming left V 0 bases short and J 6 bases short, with 14 bases between. The CDR3 DNA reads TGTGCCAGCAGTTACTCGAGGCAGGTTATAAATGGCTACACCTTC. It specifies CASSYSRQVINGYTF.

This clone was seen a few times. V is TRBV6-1 and J is TRBJ2-1; TRBD2 matches at 14 bases. The CDR3 is 17 amino acids. Trimming took 2 bases from V and 9 from J; bases not matched to a gene: 9. Germline lookup yields CDR1 MNHNS and CDR2 SASEGT. CDR3 in amino acids: CASSESRGLAGVGEQFF. Written as DNA, the CDR3 is TGTGCCAGCAGTGAAAGCCGGGGACTAGCGGGAGTGGGTGAGCAGTTCTTC.

This clone has a handful of counts. The chain has TRBV19 and TRBJ2-5, with TRBD1 matching over 10 bases. The CDR3 runs to 15 residues. With V trimmed by 10 bases and J by 4 bases, 12 bases remained unmatched. The V gene's germline CDR1 is LNHDA and CDR2 SQIVND (reference sequence). CDR3 loop: CATHPGQGLGETQYF. CDR3 nucleotides: TGTGCCACCCATCCGGGACAGGGGTTAGGAGAGACCCAGTACTTC.

This chain joins TRBV5-6 and TRBJ2-1, with D maybe TRBD2 (6 bases). The length of the CDR3 is 15 residues. CDR1 and CDR2 from the germline V gene are SGHDT and YYEEEE. Trimming took 4 bases from V and 0 from J, leaving 11 bases between them. CDR3 DNA sequence: TGTGCCAGCAGCCAGGACGGGAGCTCCTACAATGAGCAGTTCTTC. This codes for CASSQDGSSYNEQFF.

The rearrangement links TRBV11-2 to TRBJ2-1; 11 positions match TRBD2. The germline V gene encodes CDR1 SGHAT and CDR2 FQNNGV. This CDR3 region has 14 residues. V was clipped by 1 base and J by 10 bases; unmatched bases: 3. DNA for the CDR3: TGTGCCAGCAGCTTAGGACTAGCGGGAATAGAGCAGTTCTTC. Encoded protein: CASSLGLAGIEQFF.

The chain is built from TRBV24-1 and TRBJ2-1; D may be TRBD2 (5 bases). Germline V CDR1 and CDR2: KGHDR, SFDVKD. V shed 9 bases and J shed 3 bases, with 5 bases lying between them. CDR3 length equals 11 residues. The CDR3, as DNA: TGTGCCACCGGAGGCTACAATGAGCAGTTCTTC. Amino acid sequence: CATGGYNEQFF.

The rearrangement links TRBV11-2 to TRBJ2-1; D gene unclear. Trimming removed 0 bases at V and 1 base at J, with 7 bases between. The CDR3 sequence is 15 residues long. From germline, CDR1 is SGHAT and CDR2 FQNNGV. The CDR3 sequence: CASSLDANSYNEQFF. CDR3 DNA: TGTGCCAGCAGCTTAGACGCAAATTCCTACAATGAGCAGTTCTTC.

This clone was recorded a few times. The V call is TRBV6-1, the J call TRBJ2-7; TRBD1 matches at 8 bases. The CDR3 length is 15 residues. The junction had 9 bases not matched to a gene; V was cut back by 6 bases and J by 2 bases. The germline gives CDR1 MNHNS, CDR2 SASEGT. As DNA, the CDR3 is TGTGCCAGCAGCTCTACGGACAGGGTGGCCTACGAGCAGTACTTC. The encoded protein is CASSSTDRVAYEQYF.

This clone was detected only a few times. The chain combines TRBV12-3 or TRBV12-4 with TRBJ1-5, with 9 bases that match TRBD1. CDR3 length: 15 residues. The ends lost 2 bases at V and 4 bases at J; junction bases unmatched: 3. CDR3 DNA: TGTGCCAGCAGTTTAACGGGACAGGGAAATCAGCCCCAGCATTTT. Its translation: CASSLTGQGNQPQHF.

The V gene is TRBV6-2 or TRBV6-3, the J gene TRBJ1-2, with TRBD1 matching over 7 bases. Germline V gene data show CDR1 as MNHEY and CDR2 as SVGEGT. The length of the CDR3 is 13 residues. J gave up 4 bases and V 4 bases, and 3 bases lay outside the gene matches. For the CDR3, the DNA is TGTGCCAGCAGTTCCCGGGACAGCTATGGCTACACCTTC. It is translated as CASSSRDSYGYTF.

The chain is built from TRBV7-3 and TRBJ2-1; no clear D gene. The CDR3 contains 15 residues. Trimming stripped 2 bases from V and 5 bases from J, with 13 bases between. Germline lookup yields CDR1 SGHTA and CDR2 FQGTGA. The chain's CDR3 is CASSLALGIHNEQFF. CDR3 coding DNA: TGTGCCAGCAGCTTAGCTTTAGGGATACACAATGAGCAGTTCTTC.

This chain links TRBV27 with TRBJ2-1; TRBD1 matches at 7 bases. CDR1 and CDR2 from the germline V gene are MNHEY and SMNVEV (reference sequence). The CDR3 is 15 residues long. Germline trimming cut 6 bases from V and 2 bases from J; bases unmatched to any gene: 7. This CDR3 is CASRIDRAAYNEQFF. CDR3 coding DNA: TGTGCCAGCAGGATAGACAGGGCCGCCTACAATGAGCAGTTCTTC.

The genes are TRBV20-1 and TRBJ2-2; D is unclear. The V gene's germline CDR1 is DFQATT and CDR2 SNEGSKA (reference sequence). There are 13 residues in the CDR3. V dropped 7 bases and J dropped 4 bases, with 13 bases sitting between them. The chain's CDR3 is CSGPKASTGELFF. As DNA, the CDR3 is TGCAGTGGGCCAAAAGCGAGCACCGGGGAGCTGTTTTTT.

In its sample, this clone was seen a few times. The J gene is TRBJ2-7, the V gene TRBV10-3, with 8 bases lining up with TRBD1. In germline, CDR1 is ENHRY, CDR2 SYGVKD. Unmatched junction bases numbered 11, after V lost 6 bases and J lost 4 bases. The CDR3 loop spans 15 amino acids. The CDR3 nucleotides are TGTGCCATCAGCCTCGGACAGGGAGTTTTTTACGAGCAGTACTTC. It translates to CAISLGQGVFYEQYF.